A single sample is the source of the 25 T cell receptor beta chains below, sequenced in a study of T cell responses to AZD1222 COVID-19 vaccine. Generated by immunoSEQ multiplex PCR, the TCRdb table keeps only in-frame clones and is missing some. This sample has about 85,000 clones, with around 90% found just once. The sequences come from peripheral blood, collected on day 0 of MenACWY control vaccination. These receptors came from an adult in good health.

The rearrangement links TRBV5-1 to TRBJ1-1; D gene uncertain. Trimming removed 1 base at V and 0 bases at J, with 7 bases between. Germline lookup yields CDR1 SGHRS and CDR2 YFSETQ. The CDR3 extends over 14 amino acids. The CDR3 loop is CASSLLALNTEAFF. In DNA, the CDR3 is TGCGCCAGCAGCTTGCTAGCCCTGAACACTGAAGCTTTCTTT.

The rearrangement joins TRBV9 to TRBJ1-1, with D hard to call. The V end was cut by 1 base, the J end by 3 bases, with 13 bases between. Germline V gives CDR1 SGDLS, CDR2 YYNGEE. The CDR3 is made up of 15 amino acids. DNA for the CDR3: TGTGCCAGCAGCGTATTGAGTGACGGCGACACTGAAGCTTTCTTT. It specifies CASSVLSDGDTEAFF.

This chain connects TRBV5-1 to TRBJ1-4; 7 bases map to TRBD1. Germline V gene data show CDR1 as SGHRS and CDR2 as YFSETQ. The CDR3 runs to 15 residues. The J segment lost 7 bases and the V segment lost 5 bases, leaving 11 bases of the junction unmatched. The CDR3 DNA is TGCGCCAGCAGGGAGTCCAGGGGGGTTATTGAAAAACTGTTTTTT. Its translation: CASRESRGVIEKLFF.

The chain combines TRBV25-1 with TRBJ2-3; TRBD2 matches 9 bases. The CDR3 has 15 amino acids. CDR1 is MGHDK, CDR2 SYGVNS, per germline. J gave up 4 bases and V 2 bases, and 4 bases lay outside the gene matches. The CDR3 region has the DNA TGTGCCAGCAGTGAAGGGGTAGCGGGGGCAGATACGCAGTATTTT. It encodes CASSEGVAGADTQYF.

V gene TRBV19 combines with J gene TRBJ1-4; unclear D gene. From germline, CDR1 is LNHDA and CDR2 SQIVND (reference sequence). V was clipped by 3 bases and J by 5 bases, with 19 bases between them. The CDR3 covers 17 residues. The CDR3: CASSMGFMAVGNEKLFF. Written as DNA, the CDR3 is TGTGCCAGTAGTATGGGGTTCATGGCCGTTGGGAATGAAAAACTGTTTTTT.

This chain joins TRBV6-5 and TRBJ1-5; D possibly corresponds to TRBD1 (6 bases). Germline V gene lookup returns CDR1 MNHEY and CDR2 SVGAGI. This CDR3 has 15 residues. Trimming removed 5 bases at V and 5 bases at J, with 16 bases between. The CDR3 sequence: CASSRDIVNHQPQHF. CDR3 bases: TGTGCCAGCAGTAGGGACATTGTAAACCATCAGCCCCAGCATTTT.

This rearrangement joins TRBV29-1 to TRBJ2-7; possible D gene TRBD2, 5 bases. V was cut by 4 bases and J by 2 bases, with 15 bases left in between. The CDR3 loop spans 14 amino acids. Germline values: CDR1 SQVTM, CDR2 ANQGSEA. This CDR3 is CSVGERTSPYEQYF. CDR3 DNA sequence: TGCAGCGTTGGGGAAAGGACTTCCCCCTACGAGCAGTACTTC.

Only a few counts were recorded for this clone. The chain joins TRBV2 to TRBJ1-2; 8 bases fit TRBD1. The length of the CDR3 is 13 residues. Losses at the gene ends were 5 bases for V and 6 bases for J; bases not matched to a gene: 5. The germline gives CDR1 SNHLY, CDR2 FYNNEI. CDR3 sequence (DNA): TGTGCCAGCAGTCTTCAGGGGGCGGATGGCTACACCTTC. Translating it yields CASSLQGADGYTF.

V and J are TRBV19 and TRBJ1-1; TRBD1 matches at 8 bases. J gave up 10 bases and V 9 bases, and 16 bases lay outside the gene matches. This CDR3 spans 14 amino acids. Germline V gene lookup returns CDR1 LNHDA and CDR2 SQIVND (reference sequence). This CDR3 reads CASKPLDRALLAFF. CDR3 DNA sequence: TGTGCCAGCAAACCCCTGGACAGGGCTCTTCTAGCTTTCTTT.

This chain connects TRBV19 to TRBJ2-6; tentative D call: TRBD1 (6 bases). V was shortened by 5 bases and J by 0 bases, with 23 bases between the two germline ends. CDR1 LNHDA and CDR2 SQIVND come from the germline V gene (reference sequence). The CDR3 runs to 20 residues. Here the CDR3 DNA reads TGTGCCAGTAGTCCCAACGCCGGACAGCTTGGCTACTCTGGGGCCAACGTCCTGACTTTC. Translating gives CASSPNAGQLGYSGANVLTF.

The chain combines TRBV10-3 with TRBJ2-1; 8 bases fit TRBD2. The CDR3 runs 14 residues. Trimming took 6 bases from V and 5 from J; bases not matched to a gene: 6. Germline lookup yields CDR1 ENHRY and CDR2 SYGVKD. Here the CDR3 reads CAIRPGLENNEQFF. The CDR3 region has the DNA TGTGCCATCAGACCGGGACTAGAGAACAATGAGCAGTTCTTC.

The V gene is TRBV5-4, the J gene TRBJ1-1; D not resolved. V lost 4 bases, J lost 7 bases, and 17 bases lay in between. In germline, CDR1 is SGHNT, CDR2 YYREEE (reference sequence). The CDR3 totals 14 residues. CDR3 protein: CASSPWAKESEAFF. DNA for the CDR3: TGTGCCAGCAGCCCGTGGGCTAAGGAAAGTGAAGCTTTCTTT.

The V and J genes are TRBV7-9 and TRBJ1-2; 11 bases match TRBD1. The CDR3 runs to 18 residues. The V segment lost 5 bases and the J segment 5 bases; nucleotides outside the gene matches: 16. Germline loops: CDR1 SEHNR, CDR2 FQNEAQ (reference sequence). CDR3 DNA: TGTGCCAGCAGCCGCACGGTGGGCCCGGGACAGGGGGGATATGGCTACACCTTC. Protein: CASSRTVGPGQGGYGYTF.

This chain connects TRBV7-9 to TRBJ1-2, with a possible D match to TRBD1 (6 bases). The ends were cut back, 5 bases at V and 2 bases at J, with 24 bases in the middle. The CDR3 is 18 amino acids. Germline V gives CDR1 SEHNR, CDR2 FQNEAQ (reference sequence). The CDR3 protein is CASSEIRYRVKENYGYTF. The CDR3 DNA is TGTGCCAGCAGCGAAATACGATACAGGGTTAAGGAGAACTATGGCTACACCTTC.

The CDR3 region is CASSIGPRTDTQYF. The CDR3 DNA reads as TGTGCCAGTAGTATAGGACCGAGAACAGATACGCAGTATTTT. This chain joins TRBV19 and TRBJ2-3; no clear D gene. This CDR3 spans 14 amino acids. Germline values: CDR1 LNHDA, CDR2 SQIVND (reference sequence). V dropped 1 base and J dropped 3 bases, with 8 bases sitting between them.

This chain uses TRBV11-2 with TRBJ2-2; maybe TRBD2 (5 bases). Germline V gene lookup returns CDR1 SGHAT and CDR2 FQNNGV. The length of the CDR3 is 15 residues. Trimming left V 5 bases short and J 6 bases short, with 16 bases between. CDR3 in amino acids: CASSPRVAYAGELFF. As DNA, the CDR3 is TGTGCCAGCAGCCCTAGGGTAGCGTATGCCGGGGAGCTGTTTTTT.

V gene TRBV15 combines with J gene TRBJ1-4, with D possibly being TRBD1 (6 bases). This CDR3 region has 17 residues. V lost 1 base, J lost 0 bases, and 12 bases lay in between. Looked up from germline, CDR1 is LNHNV and CDR2 is YYDKDF (reference sequence). CDR3 protein: CATSRGQALTTNEKLFF. The CDR3, as DNA: TGTGCCACCAGCAGAGGACAGGCGTTAACAACTAATGAAAAACTGTTTTTT.

The chain joins TRBV6-4 to TRBJ2-3, with TRBD2 identical over 7 bases. The CDR3 covers 15 residues. Per the germline V gene, CDR1 is MRHNA and CDR2 is SNTAGT. J was trimmed by 0 bases and V by 2 bases; bases with no gene match: 2. The CDR3 spells CASSDLAASTDTQYF. CDR3 in DNA: TGTGCCAGCAGTGACCTAGCGGCTAGCACAGATACGCAGTATTTT.

The V gene is TRBV2, the J gene TRBJ1-4, with 9 bases aligning to TRBD1. CDR1 and CDR2 from the germline V gene are SNHLY and FYNNEI. The CDR3 runs to 16 residues. Trimming at V came to 5 bases and at J to 3 bases, leaving 7 bases not matched to a gene. CDR3 amino acids: CASSFTGGTANEKLFF. CDR3 nucleotides: TGTGCCAGCAGTTTCACAGGGGGCACGGCTAATGAAAAACTGTTTTTT.

The chain joins TRBV30 to TRBJ2-7, with 8 nucleotides matching TRBD1. The ends lost 3 bases at V and 5 bases at J; junction bases unmatched: 9. The CDR3 sequence is 14 residues long. Germline V lookup: CDR1 GTSNPN, CDR2 SVGIG (reference sequence). CDR3 region: CAWSRGQGVHEQYF. CDR3 DNA sequence: TGTGCCTGGAGCCGCGGACAGGGTGTCCACGAGCAGTACTTC.

The gene calls are TRBV3-1 (or the pseudogene TRBV3-2) and TRBJ1-2; 8 bases map to TRBD1. The CDR3 contains 13 residues. The junction had 1 base not matched to a gene; V was cut back by 1 base and J by 6 bases. CDR1 LGHDT and CDR2 YNNKEL come from the germline V gene (reference sequence). Written as DNA, the CDR3 is TGTGCCAGCAGCCAAGCACAGGGGGATGGCTACACCTTC. As protein: CASSQAQGDGYTF.

The chain has TRBV29-1 and TRBJ2-2; 7 nucleotides match TRBD1. The germline V gene has CDR1 SQVTM and CDR2 ANQGSEA. The V gene end was trimmed by 6 bases and the J gene end by 4 bases; junction bases not matched to a gene: 8. The CDR3 is 14 amino acids. The CDR3 sequence: CSVQGGAGTGELFF. CDR3 DNA sequence: TGCAGCGTCCAAGGGGGCGCGGGCACCGGGGAGCTGTTTTTT.

The rearrangement uses TRBV5-1 and TRBJ1-5; D is uncertain. The CDR3 runs 15 residues. Germline CDR1 reads SGHRS; CDR2 reads YFSETQ. The germline V and J ends were trimmed by 4 bases and 0 bases, with 11 bases remaining between them. The CDR3 nucleotides read TGCGCCAGCAGCGAATTCGGTTATAGCAATCAGCCCCAGCATTTT. Translation: CASSEFGYSNQPQHF.

CDR3: CASSQGPNYGYTF. CDR3 in DNA: TGTGCCAGCAGTCAGGGACCTAACTATGGCTACACCTTC. J is TRBJ1-2 and V is TRBV6-5, with TRBD1 as a possible D gene (5 bases). The germline V gene has CDR1 MNHEY and CDR2 SVGAGI. This CDR3 region has 13 residues. V lost 5 bases and J lost 0, with 7 bases in between.

The chain is built from TRBV11-3 and TRBJ1-1; 8 positions agree with TRBD1. CDR1 is SGHNT, CDR2 YENEEA, per germline. V shed 5 bases and J 1 base; nucleotides not matched to a gene: 3. The CDR3 consists of 14 residues. CDR3 region: CASSLTGENTEAFF. CDR3 bases: TGTGCCAGCAGCCTGACAGGGGAGAACACTGAAGCTTTCTTT.